The table lists the clone carrying this T cell receptor (beta chain) with a count of one. The antigen remains unidentified. Second doses at about 4 or about 12 weeks were pooled. The data were taken from a study of T cell responses to AZD1222 COVID-19 vaccine. Notes on the study in general: Vaccine-associated CD4 TCRs spanned spike, dominant at 160-218 and 743-854.

In germline, CDR1 is MNHEY, CDR2 SVGEGT. This CDR3 region has 15 residues. V gave up 4 bases and J gave up 6 bases; unmatched junction bases: 6. The repertoire was sequenced with immunoSEQ multiplex PCR; TCRdb's copy has only in-frame clones and lacks some. The sample includes about 140,000 clones, 90% to 95% of them seen just once. This sequence was found in an adult who received the AZD1222 COVID-19 vaccine. The J gene is TRBJ2-3, the V gene TRBV6-2 or TRBV6-3; 11 nucleotides match TRBD2. The sample here was peripheral blood, taken 28 days after the second AZD1222 dose. The chain's CDR3 is CASSSGTSGLDTQYF. The CDR3 nucleotides are TGTGCCAGCAGTTCCGGGACTAGCGGTTTGGATACGCAGTATTTT.